This T cell receptor beta chain emerged from a study of T cells in Graves' hyperthyroidism and ophthalmopathy. The wider study: Peripheral blood specimens were obtained at initial diagnosis, prior to any treatment.

Graves' hyperthyroidism qualified as stable when ophthalmopathy did not progress within 18 months. These patients, aged 18 to 65, had recently diagnosed hyperthyroidism lasting under 2 months. There were TCR beta CDR3 regions amplified from RNA transcripts. When the TCR CDR3 underwent first-round RT-PCR, the HTBI primer set was used. TCRdb processed the multiplex PCR reads anew with MiXCR; each CDR3 protein has one entry. The repertoire consists of 550,000 to 650,000 distinct CDR3 sequences, with around 13% occurring once and the leading ten covering about 14%. From germline, CDR1 is DFQATT and CDR2 SNEGSKA (reference sequence). CDR3 size: 16 residues. After removal of 0 bases from V and 10 bases from J, the junction contained 6 bases not matched to a gene.

Sample: blood. This chain joins TRBV20-1 and TRBJ2-1; 16 bases match TRBD2. This receptor was obtained from a woman aged 40 to 50 with Graves' hyperthyroidism. The CDR3 DNA reads as TGCAGTGCTAGAGATGGGGGACTAGCGGGAGGGTGGGAGCAGTTCTTC. This encodes CSARDGGLAGGWEQFF.